This passage covers 13 T cell receptor beta chains from one sample sequenced in a study of vaccination effects on CD4 cells after COVID-19. The repertoire was sequenced with immunoSEQ multiplex PCR; TCRdb's copy has only in-frame clones and lacks some. In the table there are 25,000 to 35,000 clones, roughly 63% of which are singletons. For these TCRs, the target antigens are not known. Before any sequencing was done, the ViraFEST assay used viral peptide pools to expand antigen-specific CD4+ T cells. Investigators separated out CD4+ T cells once around nine days of culture had passed. This specimen consisted of CD4+ T cells from PBMCs cultured with HCoV-229E spike peptides, obtained before COVID-19 vaccination. The receptors were gathered from a human donor who received a COVID-19 vaccine.

The gene calls are TRBV4-1 and TRBJ2-5; 10 positions match TRBD2. The CDR3 consists of 15 residues. Unmatched junction bases numbered 4, after V lost 1 base and J lost 5 bases. The V gene's germline CDR1 is MGHRA and CDR2 YSYEKL. The chain's CDR3 is CASSQVASGSETQYF. The CDR3, as DNA: TGCGCCAGCAGCCAAGTTGCTAGCGGGAGCGAGACCCAGTACTTC.

The rearrangement uses TRBV12-3 or TRBV12-4 and TRBJ1-6; tentative D call: TRBD1 (6 bases). V was clipped by 2 bases and J by 12 bases, with 11 bases between them. The length of the CDR3 is 13 residues. For the CDR3, the DNA is TGTGCCAGCAGTTTAAGGGAGGGGGGACCCCTCCACTTT. As protein: CASSLREGGPLHF.

The chain couples TRBV2 to TRBJ1-1; D may be TRBD1 (6 bases). Per germline, CDR1 SNHLY and CDR2 FYNNEI. CDR3 length equals 14 residues. The V gene lost 4 bases and the J gene lost 5 bases, with 14 bases spanning the gap. The CDR3 DNA follows: TGTGCCAGCAGTGGTAACAGGGTGTGGACTGAAGCTTTCTTT. Translating gives CASSGNRVWTEAFF. Variable domain in full (rest from reference TRBV2 and TRBJ1-1): EPEVTQTPSHQVTQMGQEVILRCVPISNHLYFYWYRQILGQKVEFLVSFYNNEISEKSEIFDDQFSVERPDGSNFTLKIRSTKLEDSAMYFCASSGNRVWTEAFFGQGTRLTVV.

This clone was counted a few times. This chain connects TRBV28 to TRBJ2-1, with TRBD1 matching 7 bases. V was pared by 5 bases and J by 8 bases, with 15 bases of the junction left unmatched. Germline loops: CDR1 MDHEN, CDR2 SYDVKM. The CDR3 consists of 16 residues. CDR3 in amino acids: CASSPPTGKVQYEQFF. DNA for the CDR3: TGTGCCAGCAGTCCCCCGACAGGGAAGGTACAATATGAGCAGTTCTTC.

This clone is labeled as medium-sized. The sample has other DNA sequences that encode this CDR3 too. The rearrangement joins TRBV19 to TRBJ1-6, with 9 bases matching TRBD1. Germline CDR1 LNHDA, CDR2 SQIVND (reference sequence). The CDR3 has 14 residues. V dropped 3 bases and J dropped 7; count of bases not matched to a gene: 1. CDR3 region: CASSIGTGNSPLHF. CDR3 DNA: TGTGCCAGTAGTATTGGGACAGGGAATTCACCCCTCCACTTT.

This sequence joins TRBV10-2 and TRBJ2-7, with D maybe TRBD1 (6 bases). The CDR3 consists of 14 residues. Trimming took 3 bases from V and 2 from J, leaving 11 bases between them. Germline V lookup: CDR1 WSHSY, CDR2 SAAADI. The DNA for the CDR3 is TGCGCCAGCAGTGAAAGGGGGACCCCCTACGAGCAGTACTTC. Encoded protein: CASSERGTPYEQYF.

This clone was found once. This chain joins TRBV28 and TRBJ2-7, with D maybe TRBD1 (6 bases). Trimming took 2 bases from V and 2 from J, leaving 10 bases between them. This CDR3 has 14 residues. Germline V gene lookup returns CDR1 MDHEN and CDR2 SYDVKM. CDR3 protein: CASSLDPGAYEQYF. The CDR3 nucleotides are TGTGCCAGCAGTTTAGATCCAGGGGCCTACGAGCAGTACTTC.

A few counts support this clone. The chain recombines TRBV4-2 with TRBJ2-3; D is unclear. The V end was cut by 3 bases, the J end by 0 bases, with 4 bases between. There are 13 residues in the CDR3. From germline, CDR1 is LGHNA and CDR2 YNFKEQ. The CDR3 nucleotides read TGTGCCAGCAGCCATACTAGCACAGATACGCAGTATTTT. Protein: CASSHTSTDTQYF.

The rearrangement links TRBV5-1 to TRBJ1-5, with D perhaps matching TRBD1 (6 bases). Trimming removed 5 bases from V and 3 bases from J, with 9 bases in between. This CDR3 is 13 amino acids long. From germline, CDR1 is SGHRS and CDR2 YFSETQ. The CDR3 DNA reads TGCGCCAGCAGACAGGGCGTCAATCAGCCCCAGCATTTT. Encoded protein: CASRQGVNQPQHF.

There are many counts of this clone. The V call is TRBV30, the J call TRBJ1-6; D gene uncertain. The CDR3 sequence is 13 residues long. The V end lost 2 bases, the J end lost 5 bases, and 7 bases lay between the germline ends. Per germline, CDR1 GTSNPN and CDR2 SVGIG (reference sequence). CDR3 sequence reads: CAWSSTDNSPLHF. The CDR3 DNA follows: TGTGCCTGGAGTAGCACTGATAATTCACCCCTCCACTTT.

The sample holds one count of this clone. The chain is built from TRBV27 and TRBJ1-6; D perhaps matches TRBD1 (6 bases). Looked up from germline, CDR1 is MNHEY and CDR2 is SMNVEV (reference sequence). This CDR3 is 16 amino acids long. Trimming shortened V by 5 bases and J by 5 bases, and 16 bases separated the two germline ends. CDR3 sequence (DNA): TGTGCCAGCAGTCTCCGGGGGGGGCACCATAATTCACCCCTCCACTTT. Translated, it gives CASSLRGGHHNSPLHF.

The V gene is TRBV29-1, the J gene TRBJ2-7; 7 positions match TRBD1. Germline CDR1 is SQVTM and CDR2 is ANQGSEA. Germline trimming cut 7 bases from V and 6 bases from J; bases unmatched to any gene: 12. The CDR3 has 13 amino acids. CDR3 sequence: CSALTGTATEQYF. The CDR3 nucleotides are TGCAGCGCCTTAACTGGGACAGCAACCGAGCAGTACTTC.

The chain uses TRBV6-4 and TRBJ2-2; D remains ambiguous. CDR3 length: 13 amino acids. The V end was cut by 5 bases, the J end by 5 bases, with 9 bases between. CDR1 is MRHNA and CDR2 is SNTAGT in the germline V gene. The CDR3 DNA reads TGTGCCAGCAGTCTTGAGCTGACCGGGGAGCTGTTTTTT. Protein product: CASSLELTGELFF.